These 20 T cell receptor beta chains originate from one sample sequenced in a study of T cell clones after liver transplantation. Data came from immunoSEQ multiplex PCR; TCRdb stores just in-frame clones and leaves some out. The sample records tens of thousands of clones, approximately 84% being singletons. Sample: CD4+ T cells from blood, taken before liver transplant. These receptors came from a human donor who received a liver transplant.

The rearrangement joins TRBV6-1 to TRBJ1-3; D is possibly TRBD1 (5 bases). The CDR3 totals 18 residues. Trimming pared 5 bases from V and 2 bases from J, leaving 22 bases between. Germline CDR1 is MNHNS and CDR2 is SASEGT. The CDR3 sequence: CASSQDSPGGWTGNTIYF. In nucleotides, the CDR3 is TGTGCCAGCAGTCAAGATTCCCCGGGGGGATGGACTGGAAACACCATATATTTT.

CDR3 residues: CASSPTRRETQYF. In DNA, the CDR3 is TGTGCCAGCAGCCCCACAAGAAGGGAGACCCAGTACTTC. The chain uses TRBV5-4 and TRBJ2-5; no reliable D call. CDR3 size: 13 residues. In germline, CDR1 is SGHNT, CDR2 YYREEE (reference sequence). Trimming removed 4 bases from V and 5 bases from J, with 12 bases in between. The full variable domain, in which reference TRBV5-4 and TRBJ2-5 provide the parts outside the CDR3, is ETGVTQSPTHLIKTRGQQVTLRCSSQSGHNTVSWYQQALGQGPQFIFQYYREEENGRGNFPPRFSGLQFPNYSSELNVNALELDDSALYLCASSPTRRETQYFGPGTRLLVL.

The chain has TRBV11-3 and TRBJ2-4; the D is unclear. The germline CDR1 and CDR2 sequences are SGHNT and YENEEA. Trimming left V 4 bases short and J 9 bases short, with 13 bases between. The CDR3 runs 13 residues. The CDR3 DNA is TGTGCCAGCAGCTCTTCTCCGGGCGGCATTCAGTACTTC. Translated: CASSSSPGGIQYF.

For the CDR3, the DNA is TGTGCCAGCAGCCAAGGAAGGTACAATGAGCAGTTCTTC. Translating it yields CASSQGRYNEQFF. The J gene is TRBJ2-1, the V gene TRBV14; D remains ambiguous. V was shortened by 1 base and J by 4 bases, with 5 bases between the two germline ends. This CDR3 has 13 residues. CDR1 and CDR2 from the germline V gene are SGHDN and FVKESK.

The rearrangement joins TRBV28 to TRBJ2-3; no definite D call. CDR1 MDHEN and CDR2 SYDVKM come from the germline V gene. This CDR3 region has 11 residues. With 4 bases removed from V and 2 bases from J, the gap between germline ends came to 1 base. CDR3: CASSSTDTQYF. In DNA form, the CDR3 reads TGTGCCAGCAGTTCCACAGATACGCAGTATTTT.

This clone was recorded only once. The chain is built from TRBV19 and TRBJ1-6, with D possibly being TRBD1 (5 bases). V lost 6 bases to trimming and J lost 10 bases, with 13 bases between them. CDR3 length equals 13 residues. Germline assignment: CDR1 LNHDA and CDR2 SQIVND (reference sequence). CDR3 amino acids: CASRGEEVSPLHF. In nucleotides, the CDR3 is TGTGCCAGTAGGGGGGAGGAGGTATCACCCCTCCACTTT.

The gene calls are TRBV6-6 and TRBJ2-7; D uncertain. The CDR3 has 15 residues. V lost 5 bases and J lost 0, with 14 bases in between. The germline gives CDR1 MNHNY, CDR2 SVGAGI (reference sequence). The CDR3 nucleotides read TGTGCCAGCAGTCCGCGACTGGGGATCTCCTACGAGCAGTACTTC. Protein product: CASSPRLGISYEQYF.

This chain joins TRBV23-1 and TRBJ1-2; maybe TRBD1 (5 bases). TRBV23-1 counts as an open reading frame of uncertain function. V lost 9 bases and J lost 2, with 13 bases in between. The CDR3 runs to 13 residues. The CDR3 is CARARGSNYGYTF. CDR3 bases: TGCGCCAGGGCCCGGGGCTCAAACTATGGCTACACCTTC.

The chain is built from TRBV2 and TRBJ1-5; no definite D call. The CDR3 is 14 residues long. Trimming cost V 6 bases and J 0 bases, with 9 bases left between them. CDR1 is SNHLY and CDR2 is FYNNEI in the germline V gene. CDR3 sequence: CASREIYSNQPQHF. For the CDR3, the DNA is TGTGCCAGCAGGGAAATTTATAGCAATCAGCCCCAGCATTTT.

V usage is TRBV19 and J usage is TRBJ1-6, with D uncertain. The ends were cut back, 6 bases at V and 1 base at J, with 13 bases in the middle. Germline CDR1 LNHDA, CDR2 SQIVND (reference sequence). The length of the CDR3 is 16 residues. The CDR3 coding sequence is TGTGCCAGTAGATCGTCGGTCAGATCCTATAATTCACCCCTCCACTTT. Its protein is CASRSSVRSYNSPLHF.

This chain uses TRBV19 with TRBJ1-3; no definite D call. Trimming pared 5 bases from V and 0 bases from J, leaving 11 bases between. Per the germline V gene, CDR1 is LNHDA and CDR2 is SQIVND (reference sequence). The CDR3 contains 15 residues. The CDR3 coding sequence is TGTGCCAGTAGTTTGGACCTGAGCTCTGGAAACACCATATATTTT. Its translation is CASSLDLSSGNTIYF.

This clone showed up just a few times. The chain combines TRBV13 with TRBJ2-1; D not resolved. Trimming took 2 bases from V and 10 from J, leaving 6 bases between them. The germline CDR1 and CDR2 sequences are PRHDT and FYEKMQ (reference sequence). The CDR3 is 11 residues long. CDR3 coding DNA: TGTGCCAGCAGCTTAAATATAGAGCAGTTCTTC. This translates into CASSLNIEQFF.

The count of this clone is one. J is TRBJ1-4 and V is TRBV29-1, with a weak D call TRBD1 (5 bases). The CDR3 length is 15 residues. The V end was cut by 7 bases, the J end by 7 bases, with 22 bases between. The germline gives CDR1 SQVTM, CDR2 ANQGSEA. The CDR3 DNA is TGCAGCGGTTCCGGGGGGGAGGGGAGCGGTGAAAAACTGTTTTTT. Translated: CSGSGGEGSGEKLFF.

This clone was observed a handful of times. This chain joins TRBV6-1 and TRBJ1-2; possibly TRBD1 for D (6 bases). CDR1 MNHNS and CDR2 SASEGT come from the germline V gene. Between the trimmed V and J ends, which lost 2 bases and 8 bases, there was a span of 9 bases. The length of the CDR3 is 12 residues. The CDR3 DNA follows: TGTGCCAGCAGTGAAACAGGGTGGGGCTACACCTTC. Translating it yields CASSETGWGYTF.

The chain uses TRBV5-1 and TRBJ1-1, with D maybe TRBD1 (5 bases). Trimming removed 0 bases at V and 0 bases at J, with 9 bases between. The CDR3 length is 15 residues. Looked up from germline, CDR1 is SGHRS and CDR2 is YFSETQ. CDR3 protein: CASSLGGALNTEAFF. Written as DNA, the CDR3 is TGCGCCAGCAGCTTGGGAGGGGCCCTGAACACTGAAGCTTTCTTT. Using reference TRBV5-1 and TRBJ1-1 for the parts outside the CDR3, the full variable domain is KAGVTQTPRYLIKTRGQQVTLSCSPISGHRSVSWYQQTPGQGLQFLFEYFSETQRNKGNFPGRFSGRQFSNSRSEMNVSTLELGDSALYLCASSLGGALNTEAFFGQGTRLTVV.

Regarding this clone: In the same sample, other DNA sequences code for this CDR3. The V and J genes are TRBV5-1 and TRBJ2-6, with TRBD2 as a possible D gene (6 bases). CDR1 is SGHRS and CDR2 is YFSETQ in the germline V gene. This CDR3 region has 14 residues. V gave up 4 bases and J gave up 4 bases, with 9 bases separating them. The CDR3 DNA reads TGCGCCAGCAGCGGGGGGTCAGGGGCCAACGTCCTGACTTTC. Translated: CASSGGSGANVLTF.

This chain joins TRBV19 and TRBJ1-1; D is perhaps TRBD1 (6 bases). This CDR3 has 12 residues. Germline assignment: CDR1 LNHDA and CDR2 SQIVND (reference sequence). Deletions cut 4 bases from V and 6 bases from J, with 9 bases between. This CDR3 reads CASSKQGAEAFF. As DNA, the CDR3 is TGTGCCAGTAGTAAACAGGGCGCTGAAGCTTTCTTT.

The V call is TRBV7-2, the J call TRBJ2-1; D is perhaps TRBD1 or TRBD2 (6 bases each). V was pared by 5 bases and J by 3 bases, with 14 bases between. This CDR3 has 15 amino acids. Germline V gene lookup returns CDR1 SGHTA and CDR2 FQGNSA. The CDR3: CASSVGGGDYNEQFF. The CDR3 DNA reads TGTGCCAGCAGCGTCGGGGGCGGGGACTACAATGAGCAGTTCTTC. The variable domain in full, with the rest retrieved from reference TRBV7-2 and TRBJ2-1, is GAGVSQSPSNKVTEKGKDVELRCDPISGHTALYWYRQSLGQGLEFLIYFQGNSAPDKSGLPSDRFSAERTGGSVSTLTIQRTQQEDSAVYLCASSVGGGDYNEQFFGPGTRLTVL.

The chain has TRBV4-3 and TRBJ2-1; 7 bases agree with TRBD2. V lost 4 bases, J lost 4 bases, and 16 bases stayed unmatched. The CDR3 extends over 18 amino acids. Germline lookup yields CDR1 LGHNA and CDR2 YSLEER. The CDR3 DNA is TGCGCCAGCAGCCGTAAAATGGGGGGGAGCCTAAATTACAATGAGCAGTTCTTC. Its translation is CASSRKMGGSLNYNEQFF.

The chain carries TRBV27 and TRBJ2-6; D gene uncertain. Germline values: CDR1 MNHEY, CDR2 SMNVEV (reference sequence). Trimming removed 5 bases at V and 4 bases at J, with 6 bases between. The CDR3 length is 13 residues. This CDR3 is CASSQTGANVLTF. CDR3 DNA: TGTGCCAGCAGTCAAACCGGGGCCAACGTCCTGACTTTC.